This T cell receptor (beta chain) was captured by sequencing in a study of spatial heterogeneity in lung cancer. Study-wide results and caveats: Relative to follow-up, resection was when ubiquitous expanded tumor TCRs appeared more in blood.

TCRdb reprocessed the 5' RACE reads via MiXCR and lists one record per CDR3 protein. This table has 36,000 or so distinct CDR3 sequences, 5.2% appearing once. Time point reported: sample taken at primary tumor resection. Sequencing was performed on whole RNA extracted from tumor and nontumor lung tissue, or from frozen PBMC, and the material was left unsorted. Many counts were recorded for this clonotype. As yet, its antigen is unknown. The CDR3 is 14 amino acids. From germline, CDR1 is SQVTM and CDR2 ANQGSEA. The V segment lost 8 bases and the J segment 2 bases; nucleotides outside the gene matches: 10.

Sequencing used PBMCs, obtained at surgery. This clonotype originated in a female donor with early-stage non-small cell lung cancer. This chain joins TRBV29-1 and TRBJ2-3; 7 bases match TRBD1. CDR3 bases: TGCAGCTGTACCCAGGGGGTCGTCACAGATACGCAGTATTTT. It encodes CSCTQGVVTDTQYF.